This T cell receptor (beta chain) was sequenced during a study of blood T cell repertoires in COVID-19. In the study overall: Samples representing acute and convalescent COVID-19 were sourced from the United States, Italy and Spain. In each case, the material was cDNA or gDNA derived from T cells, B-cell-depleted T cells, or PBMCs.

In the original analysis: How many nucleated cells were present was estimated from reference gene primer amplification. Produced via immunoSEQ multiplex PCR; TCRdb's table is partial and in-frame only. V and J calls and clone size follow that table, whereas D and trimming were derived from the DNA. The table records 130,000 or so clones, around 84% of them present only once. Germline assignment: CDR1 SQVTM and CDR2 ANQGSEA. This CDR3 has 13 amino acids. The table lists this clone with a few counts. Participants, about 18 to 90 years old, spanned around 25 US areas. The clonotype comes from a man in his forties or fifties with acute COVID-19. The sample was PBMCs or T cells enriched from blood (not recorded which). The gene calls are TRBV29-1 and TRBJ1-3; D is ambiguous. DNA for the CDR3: TGCACCTCAGAGGGCCGGAGAGGAAACACCATATATTTT. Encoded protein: CTSEGRRGNTIYF. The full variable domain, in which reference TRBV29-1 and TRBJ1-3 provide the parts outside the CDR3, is SAVISQKPSRDICQRGTSLTIQCQVDSQVTMMFWYRQQPGQSLTLIATANQGSEATYESGFVIDKFPISRPNLTFSTLTVSNMSPEDSSIYLCTSEGRRGNTIYFGEGSWLTVV.